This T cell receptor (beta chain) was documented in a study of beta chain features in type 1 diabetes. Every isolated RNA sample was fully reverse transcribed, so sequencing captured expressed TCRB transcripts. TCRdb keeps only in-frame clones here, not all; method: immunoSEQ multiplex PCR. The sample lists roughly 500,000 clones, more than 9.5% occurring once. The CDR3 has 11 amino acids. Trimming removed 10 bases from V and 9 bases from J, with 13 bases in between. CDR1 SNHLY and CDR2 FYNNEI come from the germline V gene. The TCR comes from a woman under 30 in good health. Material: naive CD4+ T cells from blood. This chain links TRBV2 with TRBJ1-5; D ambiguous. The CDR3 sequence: CATSPDGPQHF. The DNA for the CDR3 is TGTGCCACGTCCCCTGATGGGCCCCAGCATTTT.